The 13 T cell receptor beta chains given below trace back to one sample, sequenced in a study of control samples from healthy donors and cancer patients. The method was immunoSEQ multiplex PCR; TCRdb's version includes in-frame clones alone and lacks a portion of them. Of approximately 70,000 clones listed, over 65% are singletons. The sequenced sample was blood. The receptors originated from a man aged 50 to 59 in good health.

The count of this clone is one. The chain uses TRBV5-1 and TRBJ1-3, with D uncertain. The CDR3 contains 15 residues. V was shortened by 0 bases and J by 0 bases, with 7 bases between the two germline ends. The germline gives CDR1 SGHRS, CDR2 YFSETQ. As DNA, the CDR3 is TGCGCCAGCAGCTTGGTGGCAGACTCTGGAAACACCATATATTTT. Residues: CASSLVADSGNTIYF.

This clone was observed a few times. The chain has TRBV4-2 and TRBJ2-5; TRBD1 might be the D (6 bases). The germline V and J ends were trimmed by 4 bases and 3 bases, with 9 bases remaining between them. The CDR3 is made up of 13 amino acids. In germline, CDR1 is LGHNA, CDR2 YNFKEQ. CDR3 bases: TGTGCCAGCAGCCTTGGGGGCAAAGAGACCCAGTACTTC. Its translation is CASSLGGKETQYF.

This clone was seen once. The rearrangement uses TRBV15 and TRBJ2-3; D is perhaps TRBD1 or TRBD2 (5 bases each). This CDR3 contains 17 residues. Between the trimmed V and J ends, which lost 0 bases and 4 bases, there was a span of 17 bases. From germline, CDR1 is LNHNV and CDR2 YYDKDF (reference sequence). The CDR3 coding sequence is TGTGCCACCAGCAGAGATCGAGGGGTAGGGTTTGCAGATACGCAGTATTTT. Translation gives CATSRDRGVGFADTQYF.

The rearrangement joins TRBV7-9 to TRBJ2-5, with a possible D match to TRBD2 (6 bases). CDR3 size: 15 residues. Looked up from germline, CDR1 is SEHNR and CDR2 is FQNEAQ (reference sequence). With 4 bases removed from V and 7 bases from J, the gap between germline ends came to 19 bases. The CDR3 region is CASSWGGSGKATQYF. The CDR3 nucleotides are TGTGCCAGCAGCTGGGGAGGCTCCGGGAAAGCGACCCAGTACTTC.

The chain uses TRBV6-5 and TRBJ2-2, with D perhaps TRBD1 (5 bases). This CDR3 region has 13 residues. The V gene lost 6 bases and the J gene lost 2 bases, with 7 bases spanning the gap. Germline V gives CDR1 MNHEY, CDR2 SVGAGI. The CDR3 sequence is CASRGLNTGELFF. CDR3 nucleotides: TGTGCCAGCAGGGGGCTCAACACCGGGGAGCTGTTTTTT.

This chain connects TRBV2 to TRBJ2-1; TRBD2 aligns across 8 bases. The ends lost 4 bases at V and 4 bases at J; junction bases unmatched: 6. The CDR3 is made up of 15 amino acids. The germline gives CDR1 SNHLY, CDR2 FYNNEI. Here the CDR3 DNA reads TGTGCCAGCAGTGCCGGACTAGCTTCTTACAATGAGCAGTTCTTC. Translated: CASSAGLASYNEQFF.

V is TRBV29-1 and J is TRBJ1-3; the D gene is possibly TRBD1 (6 bases). This CDR3 is built from 12 residues. Germline V gives CDR1 SQVTM, CDR2 ANQGSEA. Trimming left V 8 bases short and J 1 base short, with 9 bases between. Here the CDR3 DNA reads TGCAGCTCCCAGGGGTCTGGAAACACCATATATTTT. Protein: CSSQGSGNTIYF. Supplemented by reference TRBV29-1 and TRBJ1-3, the full variable domain reads SAVISQKPSRDICQRGTSLTIQCQVDSQVTMMFWYRQQPGQSLTLIATANQGSEATYESGFVIDKFPISRPNLTFSTLTVSNMSPEDSSIYLCSSQGSGNTIYFGEGSWLTVV.

The chain carries TRBV30 and TRBJ1-4; D call uncertain. V was pared by 0 bases and J by 8 bases, with 7 bases between. In germline, CDR1 is GTSNPN, CDR2 SVGIG (reference sequence). The CDR3 sequence is 12 residues long. The CDR3 region is CAWSVLGEKLFF. The CDR3 DNA is TGTGCCTGGAGTGTTCTGGGAGAAAAACTGTTTTTT.

The sample holds a few counts of this clone. Here the CDR3 reads CASSPYPNSNQPQHF. In DNA form, the CDR3 reads TGTGCCAGCAGCCCTTACCCAAATAGCAATCAGCCCCAGCATTTT. V is TRBV9 and J is TRBJ1-5; no firm D call. This CDR3 comprises 15 residues. CDR1 is SGDLS, CDR2 YYNGEE, per germline. Trimming cost V 4 bases and J 0 bases, with 11 bases left between them.

This clone was detected only a few times. The genes are TRBV29-1 and TRBJ1-1; D is undetermined. Trimming stripped 6 bases from V and 10 bases from J, with 21 bases between. This CDR3 comprises 13 residues. CDR1 SQVTM and CDR2 ANQGSEA come from the germline V gene. CDR3 sequence reads: CSVGLGDRVRAFF. The CDR3 DNA reads as TGCAGCGTCGGCTTAGGCGACCGGGTCAGAGCTTTCTTT.

This clone was detected once. This chain uses TRBV30 with TRBJ2-7; D not certain. This CDR3 spans 13 amino acids. V shed 2 bases and J shed 2 bases, with 10 bases lying between them. CDR1 GTSNPN and CDR2 SVGIG come from the germline V gene (reference sequence). Here the CDR3 reads CAWSTGPAYEQYF. In nucleotides, the CDR3 is TGTGCCTGGAGTACGGGTCCCGCCTACGAGCAGTACTTC.

This rearrangement joins TRBV18 to TRBJ1-2; the D gene is possibly TRBD1 (6 bases). CDR1 and CDR2 (germline): KGHSH, LQKENI. This CDR3 is 14 amino acids long. Trimming left V 3 bases short and J 6 bases short, with 14 bases between. The CDR3 DNA is TGTGCCAGCTCACCCGCGCGCACAGGGCATGGCTACACCTTC. Residues: CASSPARTGHGYTF.

The rearrangement links TRBV7-9 to TRBJ2-3; D gene unclear. Germline V gene sequence: CDR1 SEHNR, CDR2 FQNEAQ (reference sequence). The CDR3 is 14 amino acids. Trimming removed 5 bases at V and 0 bases at J, with 9 bases between. DNA for the CDR3: TGTGCCAGCAGCCCGGTAGACAGCACAGATACGCAGTATTTT. Translating it yields CASSPVDSTDTQYF.